The 13 T cell receptor beta chains presented below share a single source sample, sequenced in a study of CD8+ T cells in alopecia areata. Treatment specified: oral pan-JAK inhibitor, 5-10 mg twice daily. cDNA serving as the sequencing template came from extracted, reverse transcribed RNA. Assay: immunoSEQ multiplex PCR; the TCRdb copy retains only in-frame clones and omits some. The table shows fewer than 250,000 clones, with around 56% occurring only once. This material consisted of CD4+ T cells sorted from blood, taken at week 4, from a patient treated with tofacitinib. All receptors derive from a human donor with alopecia areata.

The V call is TRBV4-2, the J call TRBJ1-4, with unresolved D. The CDR3 has 15 amino acids. The germline gives CDR1 LGHNA, CDR2 YNFKEQ. The V end was cut by 4 bases, the J end by 0 bases, with 9 bases between. The CDR3 here is CASSLTDSTNEKLFF. The CDR3 region has the DNA TGTGCCAGCAGCCTGACGGATTCAACTAATGAAAAACTGTTTTTT.

As regards this clone: Different DNA sequences within this sample yield the same CDR3. The V and J genes are TRBV29-1 and TRBJ2-5, with D hard to call. The CDR3 has 10 residues. In germline, CDR1 is SQVTM, CDR2 ANQGSEA. V was shortened by 5 bases and J by 4 bases, with 5 bases between the two germline ends. CDR3 coding DNA: TGCAGCGTTTCGGTAGAGACCCAGTACTTC. Amino acids: CSVSVETQYF.

The rearrangement links TRBV14 to TRBJ2-3, with D possibly called TRBD1 or TRBD2 (5 bases each). This CDR3 comprises 12 residues. Germline CDR1 SGHDN, CDR2 FVKESK. The V end was cut by 4 bases, the J end by 7 bases, with 9 bases between. The CDR3 spells CASSLGAHTQYF. The CDR3 DNA reads as TGTGCCAGCAGCCTCGGGGCGCATACGCAGTATTTT.

The rearrangement uses TRBV7-2 and TRBJ2-3; TRBD2 matches 7 bases. The CDR3 consists of 17 residues. The J segment lost 2 bases and the V segment lost 4 bases, leaving 12 bases of the junction unmatched. Looked up from germline, CDR1 is SGHTA and CDR2 is FQGNSA. The CDR3 DNA sequence: TGTGCCAGCAGCTCCCGGGGGGTCGGGAGAGACACAGATACGCAGTATTTT. It yields the protein CASSSRGVGRDTDTQYF.

This clone was observed a handful of times. The rearrangement links TRBV29-1 to TRBJ2-5; TRBD2 agrees at 11 bases. CDR3 length: 14 amino acids. V shed 7 bases and J 5 bases; nucleotides not matched to a gene: 9. Germline loops: CDR1 SQVTM, CDR2 ANQGSEA. The CDR3 DNA is TGCAGCGGGCCATTAGCGGGAGGGACTGAGACCCAGTACTTC. This gives the protein CSGPLAGGTETQYF.

The chain uses TRBV4-3 and TRBJ2-3; D may be TRBD1 (5 bases). The CDR3 sequence is 14 residues long. V was pared by 0 bases and J by 3 bases, with 7 bases between. Looked up from germline, CDR1 is LGHNA and CDR2 is YSLEER. The CDR3 loop is CASSQEPGTDTQYF. Here the CDR3 DNA reads TGCGCCAGCAGCCAAGAACCAGGGACAGATACGCAGTATTTT.

The chain has TRBV29-1 and TRBJ2-1, with D possibly matching TRBD2 (6 bases). Germline V lookup: CDR1 SQVTM, CDR2 ANQGSEA. Trimming took off 1 base at V and 7 bases at J, with 20 bases between the two ends. CDR3 length equals 16 residues. The CDR3: CSVEGHGQGLLNEQFF. The CDR3 DNA reads TGCAGCGTTGAAGGTCATGGGCAGGGACTCTTAAATGAGCAGTTCTTC.

The rearrangement uses TRBV15 and TRBJ2-2; maybe TRBD1 (6 bases). V was shortened by 1 base and J by 0 bases, with 9 bases between the two germline ends. CDR1 and CDR2 (germline): LNHNV, YYDKDF (reference sequence). The CDR3 has 16 amino acids. CDR3 DNA: TGTGCCACCAGCAGAGCGGGGACACCGAACACCGGGGAGCTGTTTTTT. This codes for CATSRAGTPNTGELFF.

The rearrangement links TRBV10-3 to TRBJ1-1, with a weak D call TRBD1 (5 bases). Germline loops: CDR1 ENHRY, CDR2 SYGVKD. The V end lost 3 bases, the J end lost 1 base, and 6 bases lay between the germline ends. The CDR3 contains 13 residues. For the CDR3, the DNA is TGTGCCATCAGTGATCAGGGGAACACTGAAGCTTTCTTT. Amino acid sequence: CAISDQGNTEAFF.

The CDR3 region is CASRRRQGDNSGANVLTF. CDR3 bases: TGTGCCAGCAGGAGAAGACAGGGAGACAACTCTGGGGCCAACGTCCTGACTTTC. V and J are TRBV7-2 and TRBJ2-6; 7 bases are a match to TRBD1. CDR3 length: 18 residues. Per the germline V gene, CDR1 is SGHTA and CDR2 is FQGNSA. V lost 6 bases, J lost 0 bases, and 11 bases stayed unmatched.

As DNA, the CDR3 is TGCAGCGTTCAGATTGGGGGGACCTTCTACAATGAGCAGTTCTTC. Amino acids: CSVQIGGTFYNEQFF. The chain is built from TRBV29-1 and TRBJ2-1; D is perhaps TRBD2 (6 bases). This CDR3 contains 15 residues. The ends were cut back, 5 bases at V and 3 bases at J, with 17 bases in the middle. Germline V CDR1 and CDR2: SQVTM, ANQGSEA.

This clone appeared a few times. The genes are TRBV19 and TRBJ2-3; a weak D match, TRBD2 (5 bases). Germline CDR1 and CDR2: LNHDA and SQIVND (reference sequence). The ends were cut back, 9 bases at V and 1 base at J, with 11 bases in the middle. The CDR3 spans 13 residues. This CDR3 reads CASQPGGTDTQYF. CDR3 in DNA: TGTGCCAGCCAGCCCGGGGGCACAGATACGCAGTATTTT.

The chain uses TRBV7-2 and TRBJ2-3; 11 positions agree with TRBD2. With 1 base clipped from V and 6 bases from J, the junction kept 6 bases outside the gene matches. Germline CDR1 reads SGHTA; CDR2 reads FQGNSA. The CDR3 contains 16 residues. The CDR3 DNA sequence: TGTGCCAGCAGCTTAGGGACTAGCGGGTCTAGGGATACGCAGTATTTT. Its translation is CASSLGTSGSRDTQYF.